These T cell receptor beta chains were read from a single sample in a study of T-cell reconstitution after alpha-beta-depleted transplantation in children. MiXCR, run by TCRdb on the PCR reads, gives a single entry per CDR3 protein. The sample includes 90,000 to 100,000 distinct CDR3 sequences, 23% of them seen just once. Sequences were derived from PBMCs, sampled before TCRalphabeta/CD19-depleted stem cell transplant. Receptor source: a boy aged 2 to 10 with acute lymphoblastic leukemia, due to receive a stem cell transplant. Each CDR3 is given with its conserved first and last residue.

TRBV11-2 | CASSLGGLAVQETQYF
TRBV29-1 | CSVDPPSHLYEQYF
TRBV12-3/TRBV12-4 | CASSKSGRAAYEQYF
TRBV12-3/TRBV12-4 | CASSFSGNSNQPQHF
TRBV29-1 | CSFRDSYNEKLFF
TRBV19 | CASADPGTGKSTDTQYF
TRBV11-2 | CASSFTGTGYYEQYF
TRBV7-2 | CASSSLAGPFQETQYF
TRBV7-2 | CASTGFGGVQETQYF
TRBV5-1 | CASKDSQETQYF
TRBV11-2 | CASSLDQSNSHEQYF
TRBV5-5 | CASSSQGSLDQPQHF
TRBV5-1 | CASSLLRDYEQYF
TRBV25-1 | CASSEERRGERETQYF
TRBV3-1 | CASSQDTARTQYF
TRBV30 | CAWSGGPGANVLTF
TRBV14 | CASSHGFGTPRSVF
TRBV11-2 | CASSHLSVQRYF
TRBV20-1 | CSASPEILVNEQFF
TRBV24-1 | CATSDPSTEQFF
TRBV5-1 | CASSHTGDHNEQYF
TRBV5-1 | CASSLMGQLVAKNIQYF
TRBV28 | CASSFQTSEPQHF
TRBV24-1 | CATSALGQGVDNEQFF
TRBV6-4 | CASSDGTSATDTQYF
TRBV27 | CASSQYGANVLTF
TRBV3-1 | CASSHAGLGSPLHF
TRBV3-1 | CASSQDRSGASYNEQFF
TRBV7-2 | CASSLRVAEAFF
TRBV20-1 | CSAREAKGQGGTDTQYF
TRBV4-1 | CASSQEGGGSPGELFF
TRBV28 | CASRGYMGGNIQYF
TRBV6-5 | CASSWDRGHTGELFF
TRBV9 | CASSGRTGGYEQYF
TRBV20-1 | CSARASSSYEQYF
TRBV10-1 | CASSEQGTGELFF
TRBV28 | CATPTDLSGLHAYEQYF
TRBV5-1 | CATAEMGGGAYEQYF
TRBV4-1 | CASSPVRGITGELFF